This T cell receptor beta chain stems from a study of T cell responses to AZD1222 COVID-19 vaccine. Points from the study as a whole: Unmutated variant regions reportedly attract nearly half of all spike-specific TCRs. Baseline serostatus was positive in only a handful of AZD1222 recipients.

This CDR3 has 18 amino acids. J was trimmed by 4 bases and V by 0 bases; bases with no gene match: 17. Germline V gene sequence: CDR1 GTSNPN, CDR2 SVGIG (reference sequence). Produced via immunoSEQ multiplex PCR; TCRdb's table is partial and in-frame only. The table shows about 130,000 clones, with 85% to 90% occurring only once. A remark on this clone: Its antigen is as yet unknown.

The source is an adult who received the AZD1222 COVID-19 vaccine. V gene TRBV30 combines with J gene TRBJ2-7; 8 bases are shared with TRBD1. The specimen was peripheral blood, collected 28 days after the second AZD1222 dose. In DNA form, the CDR3 reads TGTGCCTGGAGTGTACCCCCGACAGGGGCCCTTCGCTTATACGAGCAGTACTTC. Protein sequence: CAWSVPPTGALRLYEQYF. Variable domain in full (rest from reference TRBV30 and TRBJ2-7): SQTIHQWPATLVQPVGSPLSLECTVEGTSNPNLYWYRQAAGRGLQLLFYSVGIGQISSEVPQNLSASRPQDRQFILSSKKLLLSDSGFYLCAWSVPPTGALRLYEQYFGPGTRLTVT.